In this sample, the clone carrying this TCR beta chain turned up a few times. What it binds is unknown. Patients underwent thyroid surgery, and none had received any treatment before it. Germline CDR1 is MDHEN and CDR2 is SYDVKM. The CDR3 consists of 15 residues. V lost 2 bases and J lost 2, with 13 bases in between. The sample originates from a study of metastatic and nonmetastatic thyroid tumors. About the research overall: Patients with malignant and benign thyroid disease provided blood and tumor or nodule tissue, whose repertoires were compared.

From the PCR reads, TCRdb re-called clones with MiXCR. This table has tens of thousands of clones, around a third appearing once. Study findings and constraints: A significant increase in TCR beta diversity was reportedly seen in malignant thyroid tumors relative to benign nodules, in blood and tumor.

This chain uses TRBV28 with TRBJ2-7, with D possibly matching TRBD2 (6 bases). The source is a female donor with papillary thyroid cancer or a benign thyroid nodule (not recorded which). Some clones in this sample may be carry-over from other donors' samples. Sequenced input: tumor tissue. The CDR3: CASSLGGHPPYEQYF. The CDR3 DNA sequence: TGTGCCAGCAGTTTAGGAGGGCATCCCCCCTACGAGCAGTACTTC.